This T cell receptor (beta chain) derives from a study of CD8 T cells in ankylosing spondylitis. Regarding the study as a whole: Relatively rare in peripheral blood, disease-linked clones were also CD8+. Existing reports had already noted some motif variants in reactive arthritis synovial fluid and blood. A motif of under ten highly homologous TCR beta variants was seen as apparently characteristic of ankylosing spondylitis blood.

This clonotype was detected ten times or more. Antigen: not known. The CDR3 loop spans 11 amino acids. V was shortened by 7 bases and J by 3 bases, with 6 bases between the two germline ends. The germline gives CDR1 SNHLY, CDR2 FYNNEI. Researchers built TCR beta libraries using quantitative 5'-RACE with molecular barcodes. One entry per CDR3 protein, called by TCRdb with MiXCR from the 5' RACE reads. The sample records about 330,000 distinct CDR3 sequences, around 8% being singletons. Sequencing used blood, either unsorted or a sorted T cell fraction (not recorded which). The rearrangement links TRBV2 to TRBJ1-1; the D is unclear. This sequence was found in a male donor with ankylosing spondylitis. The CDR3 loop reads CASTIYTEAFF. CDR3 DNA sequence: TGTGCCAGCACGATATACACTGAAGCTTTCTTT.